The sample holds a few counts of the clone carrying this T cell receptor (beta chain). Its target is unknown. Each CDR3 protein gets one entry after TCRdb re-called the 5' RACE reads with MiXCR. The sample lists approximately 60,000 distinct CDR3 sequences; around 28% were seen once. Memory CD4+ T cells were sorted as CD4+CD45RO+CD25- cells. General study findings and limits: Larger-cohort validation covered only one TCR beta V-J rearrangement.

Between the trimmed V and J ends, which lost 3 bases and 2 bases, there was a span of 22 bases. From germline, CDR1 is KGHDR and CDR2 SFDVKD. There are 19 residues in the CDR3. This clonotype was sampled from a female donor with breast cancer. Sequencing used tumor-infiltrating memory CD4+ T cells sorted from the breast tumor. Subset reported: memory CD4+ T cells, CD4+CD45RO+CD25-. The chain is built from TRBV24-1 and TRBJ1-5, with D hard to call. The CDR3 DNA reads as TGTGCCACCAGTGATGAACTCTGGCAGCCTCCCTTGGGCAATCAGCCCCAGCATTTT. Amino acid sequence: CATSDELWQPPLGNQPQHF.